Listed here are 22 T cell receptor beta chains from one sample, sequenced in a study of T cells in Graves' hyperthyroidism and ophthalmopathy. Researchers amplified the TCR beta CDR3 regions from RNA transcripts. The TCR CDR3 was amplified in a first-round RT-PCR using the HTBI primer set. TCRdb reprocessed the multiplex PCR reads with MiXCR, giving one entry per CDR3 protein. The sample records about 640,000 distinct CDR3 sequences, 20% being singletons. What was sequenced was blood. The source is a man aged 25-45 years with Graves' ophthalmopathy.

The sample holds a few counts of this clonotype. The J gene is TRBJ1-6, the V gene TRBV6-1; a possible D gene is TRBD1 (5 bases). The CDR3 is 15 residues long. Germline CDR1 and CDR2: MNHNS and SASEGT. Trimming shortened V by 5 bases and J by 3 bases, and 11 bases separated the two germline ends. The CDR3 region has the DNA TGTGCCAGCAGTCAGAGGGGCAACTATAATTCACCCCTCCACTTT. Amino acids: CASSQRGNYNSPLHF.

The chain has TRBV5-1 and TRBJ2-1; TRBD1 matches at 10 bases. Per the germline V gene, CDR1 is SGHRS and CDR2 is YFSETQ. The V gene end was trimmed by 3 bases and the J gene end by 9 bases; junction bases not matched to a gene: 3. This CDR3 region has 13 residues. CDR3 sequence: CASSWTGGSEQFF. In nucleotides, the CDR3 is TGCGCCAGCAGCTGGACAGGGGGGAGTGAGCAGTTCTTC. The full variable domain, rest sourced from reference TRBV5-1 and TRBJ2-1, is KAGVTQTPRYLIKTRGQQVTLSCSPISGHRSVSWYQQTPGQGLQFLFEYFSETQRNKGNFPGRFSGRQFSNSRSEMNVSTLELGDSALYLCASSWTGGSEQFFGPGTRLTVL.

The rearrangement uses TRBV20-1 and TRBJ2-1; 8 bases align to TRBD2. Germline V gives CDR1 DFQATT, CDR2 SNEGSKA (reference sequence). V shed 6 bases, J shed 1 base, and the junction held 5 bases outside the gene matches. The CDR3 sequence is 14 residues long. The CDR3 reads CSAERGRSYNEQFF. The CDR3 bases are TGCAGTGCCGAGCGGGGGCGTTCCTACAATGAGCAGTTCTTC.

V is TRBV7-2 and J is TRBJ2-7, with 7 nucleotides matching TRBD2. Germline loops: CDR1 SGHTA, CDR2 FQGNSA. V gave up 5 bases and J gave up 0 bases; unmatched junction bases: 7. The CDR3 contains 15 residues. As DNA, the CDR3 is TGTGCCAGCAGCCCCTCATTAGCGGGCTCCTACGAGCAGTACTTC. Translated, it gives CASSPSLAGSYEQYF.

This clonotype was observed a few times. The chain has TRBV9 and TRBJ2-2; 7 positions agree with TRBD2. The CDR3 runs to 13 residues. Unmatched junction bases numbered 5, after V lost 4 bases and J lost 8 bases. The germline gives CDR1 SGDLS, CDR2 YYNGEE. Here the CDR3 DNA reads TGTGCCAGCAGCCCCAGACTAGCAGGGGAGCTGTTTTTT. It codes for CASSPRLAGELFF.

At least ten counts were recorded for this clonotype. The chain recombines TRBV20-1 with TRBJ2-1; tentatively, D is TRBD2 (5 bases). This CDR3 comprises 13 residues. V was clipped by 3 bases and J by 6 bases, with 12 bases between them. Germline-derived CDR1 and CDR2 are DFQATT and SNEGSKA (reference sequence). The CDR3 DNA reads as TGCAGTGCTAGGCTAGCAAGGCTCAATGAGCAGTTCTTC. Its protein is CSARLARLNEQFF.

The chain has TRBV28 and TRBJ2-1; 8 bases fit TRBD2. The CDR3 runs 18 residues. Germline loops: CDR1 MDHEN, CDR2 SYDVKM. The V and J ends lost 4 bases and 5 bases, in that order; junction bases with no gene match: 16. DNA for the CDR3: TGTGCCAGCAGTTCCGGGATGGGGCTAGCGGGCAGTGACAATGAGCAGTTCTTC. Protein: CASSSGMGLAGSDNEQFF.

The gene calls are TRBV30 and TRBJ1-3, with D tentatively TRBD1 (5 bases). Trimming cost V 0 bases and J 8 bases, with 8 bases left between them. CDR3 length: 12 amino acids. CDR1 is GTSNPN, CDR2 SVGIG, per germline (reference sequence). CDR3 bases: TGTGCCTGGAGTGTAATAGGGGACACCATATATTTT. Its protein product is CAWSVIGDTIYF.

This chain joins TRBV19 and TRBJ2-2; a possible D gene is TRBD1 (6 bases). The V and J ends lost 5 bases and 7 bases respectively, with 11 bases between them. The CDR3 sequence is 13 residues long. Looked up from germline, CDR1 is LNHDA and CDR2 is SQIVND (reference sequence). The CDR3 region is CASSDRTYGELFF. The CDR3 DNA sequence: TGTGCCAGTAGTGACAGGACATACGGGGAGCTGTTTTTT.

This chain connects TRBV15 to TRBJ2-5; maybe TRBD2 (5 bases). This CDR3 spans 13 amino acids. CDR1 is LNHNV, CDR2 YYDKDF, per germline (reference sequence). Trimming removed 2 bases from V and 14 bases from J, with 18 bases in between. CDR3 sequence (DNA): TGTGCCACCAGCAGAAATGTGGACTCGCACCCTTACTTC. Its protein is CATSRNVDSHPYF.

This clonotype was detected only a few times. The CDR3 nucleotides are TGCGCCAGCAGCTTGGGAGCGGACAGGGGGACAGATACGCAGTATTTT. It encodes CASSLGADRGTDTQYF. The chain couples TRBV5-1 to TRBJ2-3, with 10 bases aligning to TRBD1. CDR3 size: 16 residues. Per germline, CDR1 SGHRS and CDR2 YFSETQ. The junction had 4 bases not matched to a gene; V was cut back by 0 bases and J by 3 bases.

The rearrangement uses TRBV20-1 and TRBJ2-6; D is ambiguous. The CDR3 loop spans 15 amino acids. Germline V gene lookup returns CDR1 DFQATT and CDR2 SNEGSKA (reference sequence). The V and J ends lost 0 bases and 2 bases respectively, with 8 bases between them. CDR3 nucleotide sequence: TGCAGTGCTAGAGATCCGGACCCTGGGGCCAACGTCCTGACTTTC. It translates to CSARDPDPGANVLTF.

CDR3 amino acids: CASSLWGRGRSQPQHF. CDR3 in DNA: TGTGCCAGCAGTTTATGGGGCCGGGGGCGAAGTCAGCCCCAGCATTTT. The V and J genes are TRBV28 and TRBJ1-5; tentatively, D is TRBD1 (6 bases). The V gene lost 0 bases and the J gene lost 6 bases, with 15 bases spanning the gap. CDR1 and CDR2 (germline): MDHEN, SYDVKM. This CDR3 has 16 amino acids. Full variable domain (missing parts from reference TRBV28 and TRBJ1-5): DVKVTQSSRYLVKRTGEKVFLECVQDMDHENMFWYRQDPGLGLRLIYFSYDVKMKEKGDIPEGYSVSREKKERFSLILESASTNQTSMYLCASSLWGRGRSQPQHFGDGTRLSIL.

This clonotype was counted many times. The chain uses TRBV12-3 or TRBV12-4 and TRBJ1-2, with 8 bases lining up with TRBD1. This CDR3 comprises 16 residues. Germline trimming cut 1 base from V and 4 bases from J; bases unmatched to any gene: 8. The CDR3 here is CASSLGAGTGGYGYTF. The CDR3 DNA is TGTGCCAGCAGTTTAGGGGCCGGGACAGGTGGCTATGGCTACACCTTC.

The gene calls are TRBV20-1 and TRBJ2-1, with D perhaps matching TRBD2 (6 bases). Germline V gene sequence: CDR1 DFQATT, CDR2 SNEGSKA (reference sequence). The V and J ends lost 7 bases and 10 bases respectively, with 26 bases between them. The CDR3 contains 15 residues. The CDR3 loop reads CSVLNPGLGSREQFF. The CDR3 DNA reads TGCAGTGTACTTAATCCGGGACTTGGGTCTCGGGAGCAGTTCTTC.

This clonotype was seen ten or more times. J is TRBJ1-1 and V is TRBV28; D is ambiguous. The CDR3 extends over 15 amino acids. V was trimmed by 2 bases and J by 1 base, leaving 11 bases between them. Looked up from germline, CDR1 is MDHEN and CDR2 is SYDVKM. This CDR3 is CASSLGGRRNTEAFF. DNA for the CDR3: TGTGCCAGCAGTTTAGGCGGGAGAAGGAACACTGAAGCTTTCTTT.

This clonotype was counted at least ten times. The V call is TRBV27, the J call TRBJ1-1; perhaps TRBD1 as D (6 bases). V shed 5 bases and J shed 4 bases, with 17 bases lying between them. Per the germline V gene, CDR1 is MNHEY and CDR2 is SMNVEV (reference sequence). CDR3 length: 15 amino acids. CDR3 in amino acids: CASSTIQGVGTEAFF. In DNA, the CDR3 is TGTGCCAGCAGTACTATACAGGGAGTGGGCACTGAAGCTTTCTTT.

The rearrangement uses TRBV7-2 and TRBJ2-2; TRBD2 matches 7 bases. Trimming removed 1 base from V and 5 bases from J; junction bases left unmatched: 1. Germline CDR1 is SGHTA and CDR2 is FQGNSA. This CDR3 has 14 amino acids. The DNA for the CDR3 is TGTGCCAGCAGCTTAGGGCGGGAGACCGGGGAGCTGTTTTTT. This codes for CASSLGRETGELFF.

This clonotype was observed at least ten times. Written as DNA, the CDR3 is TGTGCCAGCAGCCAAGATCGCGGCACAGTGAACATTCAGTACTTC. Encoded protein: CASSQDRGTVNIQYF. The chain links TRBV3-1 to TRBJ2-4; D is undetermined. Germline CDR1 and CDR2: LGHDT and YNNKEL (reference sequence). The CDR3 is 15 amino acids. V was clipped by 0 bases and J by 7 bases, with 13 bases between them.

The rearrangement links TRBV15 to TRBJ1-4, with D maybe TRBD1 (6 bases). Trimming pared 0 bases from V and 5 bases from J, leaving 10 bases between. The CDR3 totals 15 residues. Germline-derived CDR1 and CDR2 are LNHNV and YYDKDF (reference sequence). The CDR3 region has the DNA TGTGCCACCAGCAGAGATCGACAGGCGAATGAAAAACTGTTTTTT. Protein product: CATSRDRQANEKLFF.

The chain combines TRBV30 with TRBJ2-3; unclear D gene. Germline loops: CDR1 GTSNPN, CDR2 SVGIG (reference sequence). Trimming took off 2 bases at V and 5 bases at J, with 8 bases between the two ends. This CDR3 spans 12 amino acids. CDR3 nucleotide sequence: TGTGCCTGGAGTCGAGATGTAGATACGCAGTATTTT. Translated, it gives CAWSRDVDTQYF.

This clonotype was seen repeatedly, ten times or more. This chain joins TRBV7-2 and TRBJ2-2; 8 bases map to TRBD1. There are 17 residues in the CDR3. Germline V gene data show CDR1 as SGHTA and CDR2 as FQGNSA. The ends lost 2 bases at V and 0 bases at J; junction bases unmatched: 5. DNA of the CDR3: TGTGCCAGCAGCTTACGCAGGGGGCTATCGAACACCGGGGAGCTGTTTTTT. Its protein is CASSLRRGLSNTGELFF.